The 27 T cell receptor beta chains listed next were all sequenced from one sample in a study of PD-1 blockade in classical Hodgkin lymphoma (dated by TCRdb to about 2020). Receptor amplification or capture employed the immunoSEQ multiplex PCR assay. This is the immuneACCESS table as TCRdb keeps it, with only in-frame sequences that have V and J called. A part of the clones is gone; compared with another copy, unresolved V genes explain less than half, and the rest is unexplained. This sample is represented by about 18,000 clones; 80% to 85% of them were singletons. The ten largest clones add up to nearly 25% of the sample. The sample's time point label, in plain terms: cycle 1 day 1 (C1D1), immediately before nivolumab initiation. All trial patients had relapsed after autologous stem cell transplantation, with cohorts A, B and C differing in prior brentuximab vedotin exposure. Sequences were derived from peripheral blood mononuclear cells (PBMCs), sampled at baseline. These receptors were taken from a human donor with classical Hodgkin lymphoma.

The J gene is TRBJ2-3, the V gene TRBV25-1; no definite D call. V lost 3 bases to trimming and J lost 6 bases, with 10 bases between them. There are 13 residues in the CDR3. CDR1 is MGHDK and CDR2 is SYGVNS in the germline V gene. CDR3 region: CASSDGLYDTQYF. CDR3 nucleotide sequence: TGTGCCAGCAGTGACGGGCTATATGATACGCAGTATTTT.

The chain carries TRBV19 and TRBJ2-1, with D possibly being TRBD1 (6 bases). CDR1 is LNHDA, CDR2 SQIVND, per germline (reference sequence). V was clipped by 7 bases and J by 5 bases, with 9 bases between them. This CDR3 has 12 residues. The CDR3 nucleotides read TGTGCCAGTAAACAGGGTAACAATGAGCAGTTCTTC. Amino acid sequence: CASKQGNNEQFF. The full variable domain, completed using reference TRBV19 and TRBJ2-1, is DGGITQSPKYLFRKEGQNVTLSCEQNLNHDAMYWYRQDPGQGLRLIYYSQIVNDFQKGDIAEGYSVSREKKESFPLTVTSAQKNPTAFYLCASKQGNNEQFFGPGTRLTVL.

Only a few counts were recorded for this clone. This sequence joins TRBV19 and TRBJ1-5; D uncertain. CDR3 length: 14 amino acids. The V end lost 1 base, the J end lost 4 bases, and 8 bases lay between the germline ends. CDR1 and CDR2 (germline): LNHDA, SQIVND (reference sequence). This chain's CDR3 is CASSIVEGNQPQHF. In DNA, the CDR3 is TGTGCCAGTAGTATAGTAGAGGGAAATCAGCCCCAGCATTTT. Full variable domain (outside the CDR3, taken from reference TRBV19 and TRBJ1-5): DGGITQSPKYLFRKEGQNVTLSCEQNLNHDAMYWYRQDPGQGLRLIYYSQIVNDFQKGDIAEGYSVSREKKESFPLTVTSAQKNPTAFYLCASSIVEGNQPQHFGDGTRLSIL.

The DNA of the CDR3 is TGTGCCAGCAGTAGATCTAGCATTGGAGGCAATGAGCAGTTCTTC. It codes for CASSRSSIGGNEQFF. The rearrangement links TRBV28 to TRBJ2-1, with D tentatively TRBD2 (5 bases). The germline CDR1 and CDR2 sequences are MDHEN and SYDVKM. V lost 5 bases to trimming and J lost 6 bases, with 17 bases between them. The CDR3 totals 15 residues.

The genes are TRBV2 and TRBJ1-5; D gene uncertain. Germline V gene data show CDR1 as SNHLY and CDR2 as FYNNEI. Trimming shortened V by 3 bases and J by 0 bases, and 15 bases separated the two germline ends. This CDR3 region has 17 residues. The CDR3 spells CASSDFPRSDSNQPQHF. The CDR3 region has the DNA TGTGCCAGCAGTGATTTCCCGAGATCCGATAGCAATCAGCCCCAGCATTTT.

Sample share makes this clone medium-sized. V gene TRBV6-1 combines with J gene TRBJ1-2; D not certain. From germline, CDR1 is MNHNS and CDR2 SASEGT. V was trimmed by 2 bases and J by 1 base, leaving 5 bases between them. There are 13 residues in the CDR3. The CDR3: CASSERFNYGYTF. In DNA form, the CDR3 reads TGTGCCAGCAGTGAAAGATTTAACTATGGCTACACCTTC.

V gene TRBV2 combines with J gene TRBJ2-7, with 9 positions matching TRBD1. The CDR3 contains 15 residues. V lost 6 bases and J lost 0; bases outside the gene matches: 6. CDR1 and CDR2 (germline): SNHLY, FYNNEI. The CDR3, as DNA: TGTGCCAGCAGCACAGGACAGGGGAGCTCCTACGAGCAGTACTTC. Translation: CASSTGQGSSYEQYF.

This clone was seen just once. The gene calls are TRBV11-1 and TRBJ2-5, with 8 nucleotides matching TRBD2. The germline gives CDR1 SGHAT, CDR2 FQDESV (reference sequence). The V segment lost 4 bases and the J segment 3 bases; nucleotides outside the gene matches: 7. CDR3 length: 15 residues. The CDR3 is CASSSGGRSEETQYF. CDR3 nucleotide sequence: TGTGCCAGCAGCTCGGGGGGGCGTTCTGAAGAGACCCAGTACTTC.

This clone was counted a single time. This rearrangement joins TRBV5-8 to TRBJ2-1; the D gene is possibly TRBD2 (6 bases). The CDR3 totals 12 residues. V lost 0 bases, J lost 9 bases, and 7 bases lay in between. Germline CDR1 reads SGHTS; CDR2 reads YDEGEE. The CDR3 DNA reads as TGTGCCAGCAGCTTGGGGACTATTGAGCAGTTCTTC. It specifies CASSLGTIEQFF.

This clone was recorded only once. The J gene is TRBJ2-7, the V gene TRBV27; no reliable D call. The CDR3 is made up of 12 amino acids. V shed 4 bases and J shed 11 bases, with 15 bases lying between them. Per germline, CDR1 MNHEY and CDR2 SMNVEV (reference sequence). The CDR3 spells CASSSGGRKEYF. DNA of the CDR3: TGTGCCAGCAGTTCTGGCGGCCGTAAAGAGTACTTC.

In this sample, this clone turned up once. The chain carries TRBV6-1 and TRBJ1-4; D gene uncertain. V was cut by 0 bases and J by 0 bases, with 14 bases left in between. CDR1 and CDR2 (germline): MNHNS, SASEGT. The CDR3 has 18 residues. Here the CDR3 DNA reads TGTGCCAGCAGTGAAGCGCTTGGAGGATCTCCAACTAATGAAAAACTGTTTTTT. Translating gives CASSEALGGSPTNEKLFF.

The chain joins TRBV5-1 to TRBJ2-1; 10 bases align to TRBD2. This CDR3 has 17 amino acids. V shed 2 bases and J 6 bases; nucleotides not matched to a gene: 11. CDR1 and CDR2 from the germline V gene are SGHRS and YFSETQ. For the CDR3, the DNA is TGCGCCAGCAGCTTAACTAGCGGGGACGATCCCCGCAATGAGCAGTTCTTC. It codes for CASSLTSGDDPRNEQFF. Full variable domain (rest looked up from reference TRBV5-1 and TRBJ2-1): KAGVTQTPRYLIKTRGQQVTLSCSPISGHRSVSWYQQTPGQGLQFLFEYFSETQRNKGNFPGRFSGRQFSNSRSEMNVSTLELGDSALYLCASSLTSGDDPRNEQFFGPGTRLTVL.

This chain's CDR3 is CASSFWQGQETQYF. The CDR3 DNA is TGTGCCAGCAGCTTTTGGCAGGGACAAGAGACCCAGTACTTC. This sequence joins TRBV11-2 and TRBJ2-5; a weak D match, TRBD1 (5 bases). CDR1 is SGHAT, CDR2 FQNNGV, per germline. This CDR3 region has 14 residues. Trimming shortened V by 3 bases and J by 2 bases, and 10 bases separated the two germline ends.

The genes are TRBV7-2 and TRBJ1-4; 8 nucleotides agree with TRBD1. Germline assignment: CDR1 SGHTA and CDR2 FQGNSA. The CDR3 has 18 residues. V trimming: 1 base; J trimming: 4 bases; junction bases outside the gene matches: 11. CDR3 residues: CASSLVGAGGAGNEKLFF. Written as DNA, the CDR3 is TGTGCCAGCAGCTTAGTCGGGGCAGGGGGCGCCGGTAATGAAAAACTGTTTTTT.

This chain links TRBV28 with TRBJ1-4, with a possible D match to TRBD1 (5 bases). Trimming left V 5 bases short and J 5 bases short, with 18 bases between. CDR3 length equals 16 residues. The germline V gene encodes CDR1 MDHEN and CDR2 SYDVKM. The CDR3 region has the DNA TGTGCCAGCAGTCCCCATCGGGGCTACCTCAATGAAAAACTGTTTTTT. Protein: CASSPHRGYLNEKLFF.

The chain combines TRBV19 with TRBJ1-1; D is undetermined. Germline CDR1 and CDR2: LNHDA and SQIVND (reference sequence). The CDR3 is 13 amino acids. V was pared by 8 bases and J by 0 bases, with 10 bases between. This CDR3 reads CASSGGVNTEAFF. CDR3 sequence (DNA): TGTGCCAGTTCGGGTGGGGTGAACACTGAAGCTTTCTTT.

The chain combines TRBV27 with TRBJ2-1, with D possibly TRBD2 on 6 matching bases. V was trimmed by 6 bases and J by 6 bases, leaving 15 bases between them. Germline-derived CDR1 and CDR2 are MNHEY and SMNVEV (reference sequence). The CDR3 has 14 amino acids. The CDR3 region is CASRARGMGNEQFF. DNA for the CDR3: TGTGCCAGCAGGGCCCGGGGGATGGGCAATGAGCAGTTCTTC.

The genes are TRBV5-1 and TRBJ2-5; D ambiguous. Trimming shortened V by 2 bases and J by 0 bases, and 11 bases separated the two germline ends. The CDR3 covers 15 residues. Germline CDR1 reads SGHRS; CDR2 reads YFSETQ. Written as DNA, the CDR3 is TGCGCCAGCAGCTTAAACTCACCGGACCAAGAGACCCAGTACTTC. As protein: CASSLNSPDQETQYF.

The rearrangement links TRBV5-1 to TRBJ2-2, with D unresolved. The CDR3 sequence is 16 residues long. V was trimmed by 0 bases and J by 5 bases, leaving 14 bases between them. Germline V gene sequence: CDR1 SGHRS, CDR2 YFSETQ. For the CDR3, the DNA is TGCGCCAGCAGCTTGGTAGCCCGAATGTCGACCGGGGAGCTGTTTTTT. Translated: CASSLVARMSTGELFF. The variable domain in full, completed from reference TRBV5-1 and TRBJ2-2, reads KAGVTQTPRYLIKTRGQQVTLSCSPISGHRSVSWYQQTPGQGLQFLFEYFSETQRNKGNFPGRFSGRQFSNSRSEMNVSTLELGDSALYLCASSLVARMSTGELFFGEGSRLTVL.

This clone came up once. The chain joins TRBV19 to TRBJ1-2; D possibly corresponds to TRBD1 (5 bases). CDR1 is LNHDA and CDR2 is SQIVND in the germline V gene (reference sequence). Trimming took off 9 bases at V and 3 bases at J, with 14 bases between the two ends. The CDR3 length is 13 residues. CDR3 nucleotides: TGTGCCAGGTGGACAAGGTTCCACTATGGCTACACCTTC. The encoded protein is CARWTRFHYGYTF.

The V gene is TRBV6-6, the J gene TRBJ2-3; D unresolved. The germline V gene has CDR1 MNHNY and CDR2 SVGAGI (reference sequence). The V end was cut by 5 bases, the J end by 0 bases, with 6 bases between. The CDR3 runs 13 residues. The CDR3 bases are TGTGCCAGCAGTAGCCACAGCACAGATACGCAGTATTTT. Its translation: CASSSHSTDTQYF.

The chain combines TRBV29-1 with TRBJ2-7; TRBD1 agrees at 12 bases. V shed 1 base, J shed 4 bases, and the junction held 5 bases outside the gene matches. The V gene's germline CDR1 is SQVTM and CDR2 ANQGSEA. There are 15 residues in the CDR3. The CDR3 DNA is TGCAGCGTTGAAGGGGGACAGGGGGCTTGGTACGAGCAGTACTTC. As protein: CSVEGGQGAWYEQYF.

This clone occurred a few times. This chain's CDR3 is CASSFSGLNTGELFF. In DNA, the CDR3 is TGTGCCAGCAGCTTTAGCGGGCTTAACACCGGGGAGCTGTTTTTT. The genes are TRBV6-5 and TRBJ2-2, with 7 bases aligning to TRBD2. The CDR3 has 15 amino acids. Germline loops: CDR1 MNHEY, CDR2 SVGAGI. The J segment lost 2 bases and the V segment lost 6 bases, leaving 6 bases of the junction unmatched.

V is TRBV10-3 and J is TRBJ1-1; TRBD1 agrees at 8 bases. The V and J ends lost 5 bases and 4 bases, in that order; junction bases with no gene match: 6. The CDR3 is made up of 14 amino acids. Germline CDR1 ENHRY, CDR2 SYGVKD. The CDR3 DNA reads TGTGCCATCAGTTCATCCCAGGGGGCCACTGAAGCTTTCTTT. It is translated as CAISSSQGATEAFF.

Here the CDR3 reads CASSLESGTGNTGELFF. CDR3 in DNA: TGTGCCAGCAGCTTAGAGTCCGGGACAGGGAACACCGGGGAGCTGTTTTTT. The chain uses TRBV11-2 and TRBJ2-2; 8 nucleotides agree with TRBD1. The CDR3 is made up of 17 amino acids. J gave up 1 base and V 0 bases, and 4 bases lay outside the gene matches. Per the germline V gene, CDR1 is SGHAT and CDR2 is FQNNGV.

This chain uses TRBV28 with TRBJ1-2; possibly TRBD1 for D (5 bases). In germline, CDR1 is MDHEN, CDR2 SYDVKM. The CDR3 has 14 residues. V was clipped by 5 bases and J by 6 bases, with 16 bases between them. The CDR3 reads CASSTAGFLNGYTF. The CDR3 DNA sequence: TGTGCCAGCAGTACCGCAGGGTTTCTTAATGGCTACACCTTC.

The rearrangement joins TRBV28 to TRBJ2-1, with a tentative D call TRBD1 (6 bases). The CDR3 spans 14 residues. Looked up from germline, CDR1 is MDHEN and CDR2 is SYDVKM. V dropped 4 bases and J dropped 7 bases, with 14 bases sitting between them. CDR3 amino acids: CASSSSGDTNEQFF. In nucleotides, the CDR3 is TGTGCCAGCAGTTCATCCGGGGACACAAATGAGCAGTTCTTC.